This entry is about one TCR beta chain. What it binds is unknown. With 1 base removed from V and 2 bases from J, the gap between germline ends came to 11 bases. The length of the CDR3 is 14 residues. Germline V gives CDR1 DFQATT, CDR2 SNEGSKA (reference sequence). The TCR library protocol was used to attach unique molecular identifiers. These identifiers were attached to individual cDNA molecules. TCRdb reanalysed the 5' RACE reads using MiXCR and keeps one entry per CDR3 protein. The repertoire has over 30,000 distinct CDR3 sequences, 7.1% of them found once; the top ten carry about 12%. The data belong to a study of early T cells in non-severe SARS-CoV-2 infection. Whole-study context: From unsorted whole blood, bulk RNA was sequenced, and the chains remained unpaired. Study-wide results and caveats: In VDJdb matching, anti-spike CD8 responses were favored while private and CD4 specificities went missing.

This material consisted of whole blood, taken at baseline. The V and J genes are TRBV20-1 and TRBJ1-2; no definite D call. This TCR was sampled from an adult who was a healthcare worker with PCR-confirmed SARS-CoV-2 infection or an uninfected control (not recorded which). The CDR3 protein is CSARVLGGNYGYTF. In DNA, the CDR3 is TGCAGTGCTAGAGTTTTAGGAGGAAACTATGGCTACACCTTC.